Shown below are 23 T cell receptor beta chains from a single sample sequenced in a study of T cell changes during pregnancy in multiple sclerosis. Only in-frame clones appear in the TCRdb table, and some are missing; sequencing was by immunoSEQ multiplex PCR. Found here are around 55,000 clones, 85% to 95% of them singletons; the top ten hold about 3%. The sample here was CD8+ T cells from peripheral blood mononuclear cells, taken in the third trimester of pregnancy. The receptor set was obtained from a female donor with multiple sclerosis, enrolled in a pregnancy study.

The gene calls are TRBV27 and TRBJ2-1, with TRBD2 identical over 15 bases. Trimming removed 4 bases from V and 6 bases from J; junction bases left unmatched: 4. The CDR3 contains 16 residues. The germline CDR1 and CDR2 sequences are MNHEY and SMNVEV (reference sequence). The CDR3 region has the DNA TGTGCCAGCAGTTCCGGGACTAGCGGGAGGCTCAATGAGCAGTTCTTC. Translating it yields CASSSGTSGRLNEQFF.

The chain recombines TRBV10-3 with TRBJ2-3; D gene ambiguous. Germline V gene data show CDR1 as ENHRY and CDR2 as SYGVKD. V lost 4 bases and J lost 2, with 13 bases in between. The CDR3 covers 15 residues. In nucleotides, the CDR3 is TGTGCCATCAGTGTTAGATATCCGGTCACAGATACGCAGTATTTT. Its protein product is CAISVRYPVTDTQYF.

The chain has TRBV6-5 and TRBJ1-2, with TRBD1 as a possible D gene (5 bases). The germline V gene has CDR1 MNHEY and CDR2 SVGAGI. This CDR3 is 15 amino acids long. Trimming took 4 bases from V and 4 from J, leaving 16 bases between them. The CDR3 here is CASSSYPDSSYGYTF. CDR3 sequence (DNA): TGTGCCAGCAGTTCTTACCCAGACAGCTCCTATGGCTACACCTTC.

The chain uses TRBV11-3 and TRBJ2-1, with 10 nucleotides matching TRBD2. The J segment lost 8 bases and the V segment lost 6 bases, leaving 10 bases of the junction unmatched. CDR3 size: 15 residues. Germline V lookup: CDR1 SGHNT, CDR2 YENEEA. The CDR3 coding sequence is TGTGCCAGCAGTAGAACTAGCGGGATTTTTGATGAGCAGTTCTTC. Its protein product is CASSRTSGIFDEQFF.

The DNA of the CDR3 is TGTGCCAGCAGTGAAGCTAAAGACCCCACGGAGCAAGGAATCGAAGCTTTCTTT. The encoded protein is CASSEAKDPTEQGIEAFF. The J gene is TRBJ1-1, the V gene TRBV2; D not certain. The CDR3 sequence is 18 residues long. The ends were cut back, 0 bases at V and 8 bases at J, with 25 bases in the middle. Germline CDR1 and CDR2: SNHLY and FYNNEI.

This clone was observed once. V gene TRBV11-3 combines with J gene TRBJ2-1; D might be TRBD1 (6 bases). CDR3 length equals 15 residues. Germline assignment: CDR1 SGHNT and CDR2 YENEEA. Deletions cut 2 bases from V and 2 bases from J, with 10 bases between. In DNA form, the CDR3 reads TGTGCCAGCAGCTTATTCACAGGGCCCTACAATGAGCAGTTCTTC. It translates to CASSLFTGPYNEQFF.

The chain is built from TRBV7-9 and TRBJ2-5; 7 nucleotides agree with TRBD2. The germline CDR1 and CDR2 sequences are SEHNR and FQNEAQ (reference sequence). This CDR3 contains 16 residues. Trimming at V came to 5 bases and at J to 1 base, leaving 10 bases not matched to a gene. CDR3 DNA sequence: TGTGCCAGCAGCAACCTAGCGGCCGAAACCCAAGAGACCCAGTACTTC. It translates to CASSNLAAETQETQYF.

The genes are TRBV4-3 and TRBJ2-7; TRBD2 agrees at 10 bases. Germline CDR1 is LGHNA and CDR2 is YSLEER. CDR3 size: 14 residues. With 1 base clipped from V and 4 bases from J, the junction kept 1 base outside the gene matches. For the CDR3, the DNA is TGCGCCAGCAGCCAAGGGACTAGCGGATACGAGCAGTACTTC. Its protein product is CASSQGTSGYEQYF.

In this sample, this clone is medium-sized. The V call is TRBV4-1, the J call TRBJ2-1, with 10 positions matching TRBD2. Germline V gene data show CDR1 as MGHRA and CDR2 as YSYEKL. Trimming took 0 bases from V and 6 from J; bases not matched to a gene: 8. The CDR3 has 17 amino acids. The DNA for the CDR3 is TGCGCCAGCAGCCAAGAGGTTAGCGGGAGGAGGGGCAATGAGCAGTTCTTC. It codes for CASSQEVSGRRGNEQFF.

The chain links TRBV19 to TRBJ2-1; TRBD1 aligns across 9 bases. V lost 5 bases to trimming and J lost 7 bases; unmatched junction nucleotides: 3. This CDR3 has 13 amino acids. The germline V gene has CDR1 LNHDA and CDR2 SQIVND (reference sequence). CDR3 nucleotide sequence: TGTGCCAGTAGTTGGGGGACAGGGAATGAGCAGTTCTTC. Its translation: CASSWGTGNEQFF. The full variable domain, rest sourced from reference TRBV19 and TRBJ2-1, is DGGITQSPKYLFRKEGQNVTLSCEQNLNHDAMYWYRQDPGQGLRLIYYSQIVNDFQKGDIAEGYSVSREKKESFPLTVTSAQKNPTAFYLCASSWGTGNEQFFGPGTRLTVL.

The rearrangement uses TRBV28 and TRBJ2-1, with TRBD2 matching 11 bases. Germline V gene sequence: CDR1 MDHEN, CDR2 SYDVKM. This CDR3 comprises 15 residues. V lost 1 base and J lost 9; bases outside the gene matches: 5. The CDR3 reads CASSLLLAGAIEQFF. The CDR3, as DNA: TGTGCCAGCAGTTTATTACTAGCGGGAGCGATTGAGCAGTTCTTC.

The V call is TRBV7-9, the J call TRBJ2-3, with 11 bases fitting TRBD2. Germline loops: CDR1 SEHNR, CDR2 FQNEAQ (reference sequence). The CDR3 is made up of 17 amino acids. Trimming cost V 5 bases and J 3 bases; bases outside gene matches: 10. The CDR3 DNA follows: TGTGCCAGCAGCCTCAGTGATCCTAGCGGGAGGACAGATACGCAGTATTTT. Its translation: CASSLSDPSGRTDTQYF.

The chain couples TRBV2 to TRBJ2-5, with TRBD2 identical over 10 bases. CDR1 and CDR2 from the germline V gene are SNHLY and FYNNEI. This CDR3 comprises 17 residues. Trimming removed 0 bases from V and 1 base from J; junction bases left unmatched: 5. The DNA for the CDR3 is TGTGCCAGCAGTGAAGCTAGCGGGAGGACTATCCAAGAGACCCAGTACTTC. The encoded protein is CASSEASGRTIQETQYF. Together with reference TRBV2 and TRBJ2-5, the CDR3 gives the full variable domain: EPEVTQTPSHQVTQMGQEVILRCVPISNHLYFYWYRQILGQKVEFLVSFYNNEISEKSEIFDDQFSVERPDGSNFTLKIRSTKLEDSAMYFCASSEASGRTIQETQYFGPGTRLLVL.

This clone came up once. The chain is built from TRBV29-1 and TRBJ2-7; tentatively, D is TRBD2 (6 bases). Germline CDR1 reads SQVTM; CDR2 reads ANQGSEA. Between the trimmed V and J ends, which lost 4 bases and 5 bases, there was a span of 12 bases. This CDR3 spans 12 amino acids. The chain's CDR3 is CSVVGSSHEQYF. The CDR3 DNA follows: TGCAGCGTTGTCGGGAGTAGCCACGAGCAGTACTTC.

The rearrangement uses TRBV6-4 and TRBJ1-1; possible D gene TRBD1, 6 bases. CDR1 MRHNA and CDR2 SNTAGT come from the germline V gene. CDR3 length equals 16 residues. Trimming cost V 3 bases and J 5 bases, with 19 bases left between them. CDR3 DNA sequence: TGTGCCAGCAGTGATTCCGCCTTTGAAGGGGGTACTGAAGCTTTCTTT. Protein product: CASSDSAFEGGTEAFF.

The rearrangement uses TRBV4-1 and TRBJ2-7, with D perhaps matching TRBD1 (5 bases). V lost 2 bases to trimming and J lost 0 bases, with 11 bases between them. This CDR3 has 15 amino acids. Germline V gives CDR1 MGHRA, CDR2 YSYEKL. CDR3 nucleotides: TGCGCCAGCAGCCAAACGACAGTGCCCTCCTACGAGCAGTACTTC. Translation gives CASSQTTVPSYEQYF.

The rearrangement uses TRBV18 and TRBJ2-1; tentative D call: TRBD2 (6 bases). V was shortened by 3 bases and J by 2 bases, with 11 bases between the two germline ends. Germline lookup yields CDR1 KGHSH and CDR2 LQKENI. CDR3 size: 15 residues. The CDR3 loop is CASSPPRLAYNEQFF. As DNA, the CDR3 is TGTGCCAGCTCACCCCCGCGACTAGCCTACAATGAGCAGTTCTTC.

The genes are TRBV7-9 and TRBJ2-1, with 8 bases fitting TRBD2. CDR1 is SEHNR, CDR2 FQNEAQ, per germline (reference sequence). The CDR3 runs to 15 residues. The J segment lost 7 bases and the V segment lost 0 bases, leaving 5 bases of the junction unmatched. The CDR3, as DNA: TGTGCCAGCAGCTTAGCAGCGGGAGCCGCGAATGAGCAGTTCTTC. Translated: CASSLAAGAANEQFF.

V is TRBV6-5 and J is TRBJ1-2; TRBD1 matches 9 bases. CDR1 is MNHEY and CDR2 is SVGAGI in the germline V gene. CDR3 size: 15 residues. V lost 0 bases, J lost 5 bases, and 4 bases stayed unmatched. The chain's CDR3 is CASSYSQTGGYGYTF. The CDR3 DNA sequence: TGTGCCAGCAGTTACTCCCAGACAGGGGGGTATGGCTACACCTTC.

This chain uses TRBV28 with TRBJ2-2; tentative D call: TRBD2 (6 bases). The CDR3 sequence is 17 residues long. Trimming pared 5 bases from V and 0 bases from J, leaving 16 bases between. Germline loops: CDR1 MDHEN, CDR2 SYDVKM. The CDR3 loop is CASSHLPGGTNTGELFF. In DNA, the CDR3 is TGTGCCAGCAGTCACCTACCCGGGGGAACGAACACCGGGGAGCTGTTTTTT.

V usage is TRBV5-1 and J usage is TRBJ1-1; a weak D match, TRBD1 (5 bases). Germline CDR1 SGHRS, CDR2 YFSETQ. CDR3 size: 15 residues. Trimming took off 0 bases at V and 1 base at J, with 10 bases between the two ends. CDR3 residues: CASSLAGRANTEAFF. The DNA of the CDR3 is TGCGCCAGCAGCTTGGCCGGCAGGGCGAACACTGAAGCTTTCTTT.

This clone has a single count. The CDR3 region is CASSREQGAYGYTF. The CDR3 DNA is TGCGCCAGCAGCCGAGAACAGGGGGCGTATGGCTACACCTTC. The chain couples TRBV4-1 to TRBJ1-2, with 9 bases lining up with TRBD1. Germline V gene lookup returns CDR1 MGHRA and CDR2 YSYEKL. V was clipped by 4 bases and J by 5 bases; unmatched bases: 5. The CDR3 covers 14 residues.

The CDR3 region has the DNA TGTGCCAGCAGCCAAGATGGACAGGCTCCCAGGAGGGAAAAACTGTTTTTT. As protein: CASSQDGQAPRREKLFF. The chain joins TRBV4-2 to TRBJ1-4; 7 nucleotides agree with TRBD1. Germline V gene data show CDR1 as LGHNA and CDR2 as YNFKEQ. Losses at the gene ends were 0 bases for V and 8 bases for J; bases not matched to a gene: 12. The CDR3 is 17 amino acids.